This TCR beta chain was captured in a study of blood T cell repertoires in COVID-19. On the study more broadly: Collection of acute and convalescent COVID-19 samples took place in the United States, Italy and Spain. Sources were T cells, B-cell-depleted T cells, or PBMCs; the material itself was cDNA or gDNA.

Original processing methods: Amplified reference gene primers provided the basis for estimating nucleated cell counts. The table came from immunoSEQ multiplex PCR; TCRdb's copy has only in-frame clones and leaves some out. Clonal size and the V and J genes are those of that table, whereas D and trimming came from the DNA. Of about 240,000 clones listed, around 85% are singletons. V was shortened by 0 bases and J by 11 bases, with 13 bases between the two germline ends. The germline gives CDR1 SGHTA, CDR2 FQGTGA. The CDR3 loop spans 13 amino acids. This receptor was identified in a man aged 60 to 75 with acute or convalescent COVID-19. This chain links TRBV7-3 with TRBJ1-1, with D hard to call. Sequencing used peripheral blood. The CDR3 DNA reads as TGTGCCAGCAGCTTAACCCCCGGAGCCGCGGCTTTCTTT. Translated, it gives CASSLTPGAAAFF.